This T cell receptor beta chain was identified in a study of control samples from healthy donors and cancer patients. Data came from immunoSEQ multiplex PCR; TCRdb stores just in-frame clones and leaves some out. In the table there are 70,000 to 75,000 clones, 87% of which are singletons. The CDR3 sequence is 18 residues long. Germline values: CDR1 SGHKS, CDR2 YYEKEE (reference sequence). The V segment lost 2 bases and the J segment 6 bases; nucleotides outside the gene matches: 18. The source material was blood. The rearrangement joins TRBV5-5 to TRBJ1-1; 8 bases agree with TRBD1. The sequence was obtained from a woman aged 50 to 60 in good health. CDR3 in DNA: TGTGCCAGCAGCTTTTTCGGACAGGGCGGAGTGGGTTCTCCTGAAGCTTTCTTT. It yields the protein CASSFFGQGGVGSPEAFF.